This TCR beta chain came from a study of T cells after yellow fever vaccination. Study in general: SMART-Seq v4 Ultra Low Input served to prepare low-cell-number fractions.

The CDR3 contains 18 residues. V lost 11 bases and J 2 bases, leaving 29 bases between the germline ends. Study-wide points: A small proportion of clonotypes was detected in both the CD4 and CD8 compartments. FACS-sorted repertoires might harbor abundant contaminating clonotypes from the bulk population.

TCRdb re-derived calls from the 5' RACE reads in MiXCR, one entry per CDR3 protein. The repertoire holds fewer than 400,000 distinct CDR3 sequences, with 6.2% as singletons. Turning to this clonotype: Its antigen is currently unknown.

The V gene is TRBV12-3 or TRBV12-4, the J gene TRBJ2-3; a possible D gene is TRBD2 (6 bases). The sample was PBMCs, taken 5 days after the yellow fever booster vaccination. The TCR was taken from a man aged 25 to 40 who received the YFV17D yellow fever vaccine. In nucleotides, the CDR3 is TGTGCCTTCAGCTCCGAAGGGTGGGACTCGACTTCCACAGATACGCAGTATTTT. Translation gives CAFSSEGWDSTSTDTQYF.